The 4 T cell receptor beta chains below all came from one sample that was sequenced in a study of T cell changes during pregnancy in multiple sclerosis. Clones were sequenced by immunoSEQ multiplex PCR, and TCRdb holds only the in-frame ones, with some missing. The sample has some 34,000 clones, approximately 92% seen once; the top ten hold around 0.45%. The material was CD4+ T cells from peripheral blood mononuclear cells, obtained in the third trimester of pregnancy. Source of these receptors: a female donor in good health, enrolled as a control in a pregnancy study.

This chain uses TRBV7-2 with TRBJ1-2; TRBD1 matches 7 bases. Per germline, CDR1 SGHTA and CDR2 FQGNSA. The CDR3 sequence is 15 residues long. The V and J ends lost 5 bases and 8 bases, in that order; junction bases with no gene match: 14. The CDR3 loop reads CASSILNYRGNGYTF. As DNA, the CDR3 is TGTGCCAGCAGCATATTAAATTACAGGGGTAACGGCTACACCTTC.

The chain has TRBV2 and TRBJ1-1; D perhaps matches TRBD1 (6 bases). Looked up from germline, CDR1 is SNHLY and CDR2 is FYNNEI. The CDR3 has 14 residues. V lost 4 bases and J 7 bases, leaving 16 bases between the germline ends. The CDR3 DNA reads TGTGCCAGCAGTGTCGGGACATCAGGAAGTGAAGCTTTCTTT. Protein: CASSVGTSGSEAFF. Using reference TRBV2 and TRBJ1-1 for the parts outside the CDR3, the full variable domain is EPEVTQTPSHQVTQMGQEVILRCVPISNHLYFYWYRQILGQKVEFLVSFYNNEISEKSEIFDDQFSVERPDGSNFTLKIRSTKLEDSAMYFCASSVGTSGSEAFFGQGTRLTVV.

The CDR3 spells CASSVVWGRGTGELFF. CDR3 nucleotides: TGTGCCAGCAGCGTAGTGTGGGGGCGCGGGACCGGGGAGCTGTTTTTT. The chain is built from TRBV9 and TRBJ2-2; tentatively, D is TRBD1 (6 bases). This CDR3 region has 16 residues. V lost 0 bases and J 5 bases, leaving 14 bases between the germline ends. Germline values: CDR1 SGDLS, CDR2 YYNGEE.

The CDR3 DNA is TGTGCCAGCAGTGAAGACAGGGTCCACGAGCAGTACTTC. Protein: CASSEDRVHEQYF. The rearrangement links TRBV6-1 to TRBJ2-7; D is perhaps TRBD1 (6 bases). V was trimmed by 1 base and J by 5 bases, leaving 9 bases between them. CDR3 size: 13 residues. Looked up from germline, CDR1 is MNHNS and CDR2 is SASEGT.